The 26 T cell receptor beta chains below come from one sample, sequenced in a study of T-cell memory formation after mild COVID-19. From the 5' RACE reads, TCRdb called clonotypes with MiXCR, one entry per CDR3 protein. This repertoire shows fewer than 700,000 distinct CDR3 sequences, roughly 18% found once; its top ten account for 12%. The sample comprised PBMCs or a T cell subset sorted from them (not recorded which). The receptors shown here come from an adult woman who had mild COVID-19 (a few samples of this study predate the infection). Cell type and time point are not known.

This clonotype was recorded a few times. The chain recombines TRBV27 with TRBJ2-3; TRBD2 agrees at 8 bases. V shed 3 bases and J 2 bases; nucleotides not matched to a gene: 7. The germline CDR1 and CDR2 sequences are MNHEY and SMNVEV (reference sequence). The CDR3 sequence is 16 residues long. The CDR3 sequence: CASSFSLAGFTDTQYF. CDR3 nucleotide sequence: TGTGCCAGCAGTTTTTCGCTAGCGGGCTTCACAGATACGCAGTATTTT.

This clonotype showed up just a few times. The chain combines TRBV3-1 with TRBJ2-7; 7 bases match TRBD2. CDR3 size: 16 residues. The germline V gene has CDR1 LGHDT and CDR2 YNNKEL (reference sequence). Trimming took 1 base from V and 2 from J; bases not matched to a gene: 8. The CDR3 nucleotides read TGTGCCAGCAGCCAAGGACTTAGCGGGCGGACCTACGAGCAGTACTTC. Amino acids: CASSQGLSGRTYEQYF.

The rearrangement joins TRBV28 to TRBJ2-2, with 10 bases matching TRBD1. The CDR3 extends over 17 amino acids. The J segment lost 4 bases and the V segment lost 6 bases, leaving 11 bases of the junction unmatched. Germline V gene lookup returns CDR1 MDHEN and CDR2 SYDVKM. In DNA form, the CDR3 reads TGTGCCAGCAGCACTGGGAGGGACAGGGGTACCACCGGGGAGCTGTTTTTT. This encodes CASSTGRDRGTTGELFF.

The chain has TRBV9 and TRBJ2-3; D might be TRBD2 (6 bases). The CDR3 is 17 amino acids. Germline V gives CDR1 SGDLS, CDR2 YYNGEE. Trimming removed 0 bases from V and 2 bases from J, with 16 bases in between. In DNA form, the CDR3 reads TGTGCCAGCAGCGTAGGAGGAGGGGTTCGTGACACAGATACGCAGTATTTT. Encoded protein: CASSVGGGVRDTDTQYF.

This clonotype was seen ten or more times. The chain employs TRBV9 and TRBJ2-5; D unclear. Germline V gives CDR1 SGDLS, CDR2 YYNGEE. Trimming took off 4 bases at V and 5 bases at J, with 15 bases between the two ends. This CDR3 spans 14 amino acids. The CDR3 reads CASSPGSSWETQYF. The CDR3 nucleotides read TGTGCCAGCAGCCCCGGGTCTAGTTGGGAGACCCAGTACTTC.

The chain recombines TRBV11-3 with TRBJ2-3; D might be TRBD1 or TRBD2, each matching 5 bases. The germline CDR1 and CDR2 sequences are SGHNT and YENEEA. The CDR3 is 14 residues long. Trimming took off 3 bases at V and 4 bases at J, with 11 bases between the two ends. CDR3: CASSFPGASDTQYF. The CDR3 nucleotides are TGTGCCAGCAGCTTTCCCGGGGCCTCAGATACGCAGTATTTT.

This clonotype has just a few counts. The rearrangement links TRBV11-3 to TRBJ1-2, with D hard to call. V shed 2 bases and J shed 6 bases, with 25 bases lying between them. The CDR3 length is 18 residues. Per germline, CDR1 SGHNT and CDR2 YENEEA. CDR3 sequence reads: CASSLRTPFSSLKNGYTF. CDR3 sequence (DNA): TGTGCCAGCAGCTTAAGGACCCCCTTTTCGAGTCTTAAGAATGGCTACACCTTC.

The chain links TRBV7-9 to TRBJ2-1; 10 bases map to TRBD2. The CDR3 runs 17 residues. The V and J ends lost 1 base and 0 bases, in that order; junction bases with no gene match: 3. The germline V gene encodes CDR1 SEHNR and CDR2 FQNEAQ (reference sequence). For the CDR3, the DNA is TGTGCCAGCAGCTTAGTATCTAGCGGGAGCTCCTACAATGAGCAGTTCTTC. As protein: CASSLVSSGSSYNEQFF.

This clonotype came up many times. This sequence joins TRBV6-6 and TRBJ2-3, with 8 positions matching TRBD2. The CDR3 is 17 amino acids. From germline, CDR1 is MNHNY and CDR2 SVGAGI (reference sequence). The J segment lost 4 bases and the V segment lost 1 base, leaving 10 bases of the junction unmatched. The CDR3 reads CASSYFTGTSGADTQYF. In DNA form, the CDR3 reads TGTGCCAGCAGTTACTTTACCGGGACTAGTGGCGCAGATACGCAGTATTTT.

The chain joins TRBV27 to TRBJ1-1; D remains unclear. The CDR3 length is 17 residues. Trimming shortened V by 7 bases and J by 0 bases, and 21 bases separated the two germline ends. CDR1 and CDR2 from the germline V gene are MNHEY and SMNVEV (reference sequence). The DNA of the CDR3 is TGTGCCAGCATCCCCGTCGGGCCCTACACCATGAACACTGAAGCTTTCTTT. Translation gives CASIPVGPYTMNTEAFF.

This clonotype has a handful of counts. This chain links TRBV7-3 with TRBJ2-5, with 8 positions matching TRBD2. From germline, CDR1 is SGHTA and CDR2 FQGTGA. The V and J ends lost 2 bases and 4 bases, in that order; junction bases with no gene match: 6. The CDR3 is made up of 15 amino acids. The CDR3 region is CASSLAATSGETQYF. The CDR3 nucleotides are TGTGCCAGCAGCTTAGCAGCTACTAGCGGAGAGACCCAGTACTTC.

The count of this clonotype is one. The chain uses TRBV24-1 and TRBJ1-5; D is perhaps TRBD1 (6 bases). V lost 2 bases and J 0 bases, leaving 16 bases between the germline ends. Germline CDR1 and CDR2: KGHDR and SFDVKD. The CDR3 length is 18 residues. CDR3 sequence: CATSDSRRRGPSNQPQHF. CDR3 nucleotides: TGTGCCACCAGTGATTCCCGCCGCAGGGGTCCTAGCAATCAGCCCCAGCATTTT.

This clonotype was observed a few times. V is TRBV14 and J is TRBJ1-1; D is uncertain. The CDR3 has 14 residues. CDR1 is SGHDN and CDR2 is FVKESK in the germline V gene. The germline V and J ends were trimmed by 2 bases and 1 base, with 8 bases remaining between them. CDR3 bases: TGTGCCAGCAGCCAAACCCTCAGGAACACTGAAGCTTTCTTT. This sequence encodes CASSQTLRNTEAFF.

The chain carries TRBV7-9 and TRBJ2-1; maybe TRBD1 (5 bases). The CDR3 is made up of 13 amino acids. Germline V gene lookup returns CDR1 SEHNR and CDR2 FQNEAQ (reference sequence). Trimming left V 5 bases short and J 11 bases short, with 16 bases between. The CDR3 reads CASSLRDSSKQFF. The CDR3, as DNA: TGTGCCAGCAGCCTACGTGACAGCTCTAAGCAGTTCTTC.

The chain joins TRBV5-1 to TRBJ1-1; D is perhaps TRBD1 (6 bases). From germline, CDR1 is SGHRS and CDR2 YFSETQ. The CDR3 spans 14 residues. V lost 2 bases to trimming and J lost 7 bases, with 15 bases between them. CDR3 protein: CASSFGGGAGEAFF. The CDR3 DNA is TGCGCCAGCAGCTTTGGTGGGGGGGCCGGTGAAGCTTTCTTT.

This chain uses TRBV21-1 with TRBJ2-5; the D segment call TRBD2 is taken from the table without a DNA check. TRBV21-1 is a pseudogene locus. The CDR3 has 18 amino acids. The CDR3 protein is CASSARTSVSGRKETQYF. CDR3 bases: TGTGCCAGCAGCGCTCGGACTAGCGTTAGCGGGCGGAAGGAGACCCAGTACTTC.

This clonotype has more than one count but fewer than ten. This chain joins TRBV24-1 and TRBJ1-5; possible D gene TRBD1, 5 bases. The V end was cut by 5 bases, the J end by 4 bases, with 17 bases between. Germline V lookup: CDR1 KGHDR, CDR2 SFDVKD. The CDR3 runs to 16 residues. The DNA for the CDR3 is TGTGCCACCAGTGCCCGGGCCGGGGACGTTAATCAGCCCCAGCATTTT. This codes for CATSARAGDVNQPQHF.

V usage is TRBV4-1 and J usage is TRBJ2-7; no clear D gene. This CDR3 is 13 amino acids long. CDR1 is MGHRA, CDR2 YSYEKL, per germline. The V end lost 6 bases, the J end lost 2 bases, and 11 bases lay between the germline ends. CDR3 bases: TGCGCCAGCAGTGGTACAGCCGCCTACGAGCAGTACTTC. This translates into CASSGTAAYEQYF.

The chain employs TRBV21-1 and TRBJ1-5. TRBV21-1 is flagged as a pseudogene. The CDR3 is 14 amino acids. CDR3 bases: TGTGCCAGCAGCAAAGGACGGAGCAATCAGCCCCAGCATTTT. It yields the protein CASSKGRSNQPQHF.

This clonotype showed up just a few times. The CDR3 nucleotides are TGTGCCAGCAGGCCTCTCACGGGCGGGGAGCTGTTTTTT. As protein: CASRPLTGGELFF. This rearrangement joins TRBV12-3 or TRBV12-4 to TRBJ2-2; unclear D gene. V was shortened by 6 bases and J by 7 bases, with 12 bases between the two germline ends. This CDR3 is 13 amino acids long.

This clonotype was recorded at least ten times. This chain connects TRBV4-1 to TRBJ1-2; 8 positions agree with TRBD1. Trimming at V came to 0 bases and at J to 3 bases, leaving 6 bases not matched to a gene. This CDR3 region has 16 residues. Germline values: CDR1 MGHRA, CDR2 YSYEKL. The CDR3 is CASSQDLSRGHYGYTF. The CDR3, as DNA: TGCGCCAGCAGCCAAGATCTTAGCAGGGGGCACTATGGCTACACCTTC.

This clonotype was counted many times. CDR3 region: CASSPWGVVTGELFF. In nucleotides, the CDR3 is TGCGCCAGCAGCCCCTGGGGGGTAGTCACCGGGGAGCTGTTTTTT. The chain recombines TRBV5-1 with TRBJ2-2; TRBD2 is a possible D gene (6 bases). The CDR3 consists of 15 residues. The V end was cut by 4 bases, the J end by 4 bases, with 14 bases between. Germline-derived CDR1 and CDR2 are SGHRS and YFSETQ.

This clonotype was seen more than once but under ten times. The rearrangement links TRBV12-3 or TRBV12-4 to TRBJ1-2; 9 bases match TRBD1. The CDR3 sequence is 14 residues long. The V and J ends lost 6 bases and 2 bases, in that order; junction bases with no gene match: 4. CDR3 bases: TGTGCCAGCAGGGAGGACAGGGGAAACTATGGCTACACCTTC. The encoded protein is CASREDRGNYGYTF.

The sample holds a few counts of this clonotype. The CDR3 here is CASSERGGQNQPQHF. DNA of the CDR3: TGTGCCAGCAGTGAAAGGGGGGGCCAAAATCAGCCCCAGCATTTT. The chain is built from TRBV6-1 and TRBJ1-5; TRBD1 might be the D (6 bases). From germline, CDR1 is MNHNS and CDR2 SASEGT. The CDR3 covers 15 residues. Trimming took 2 bases from V and 4 from J, leaving 12 bases between them.

This clonotype appeared a few times. The chain recombines TRBV29-1 with TRBJ1-1; 9 bases are a match to TRBD1. Germline CDR1 reads SQVTM; CDR2 reads ANQGSEA. Trimming cost V 7 bases and J 8 bases; bases outside gene matches: 2. The CDR3 has 10 residues. CDR3 protein: CSGGTGEAFF. The CDR3 nucleotides are TGCAGCGGTGGGACAGGGGAAGCTTTCTTT.

The chain combines TRBV12-3 or TRBV12-4 with TRBJ1-6, with 8 positions matching TRBD1. The length of the CDR3 is 15 residues. The junction had 9 bases not matched to a gene; V was cut back by 4 bases and J by 10 bases. The CDR3 DNA follows: TGTGCCAGCAGTTGGGCTACAGGGGGAGGGTCACCCCTCCACTTT. Its protein product is CASSWATGGGSPLHF.